One and the same sample provided the 10 T cell receptor beta chains below, sequenced in a study of blood T cell repertoires in COVID-19 (dated by TCRdb to about 2020). Receptors were amplified or captured by the immunoSEQ multiplex PCR assay. TCRdb limited this immuneACCESS table to in-frame rearrangements with V and J called. A share of clones is missing; checked studies link under half to unresolved V genes, and the rest is unexplained. Recorded for this sample are approximately 250,000 clones; about nine tenths of them occurred a single time. 2.2% of the sample is taken by the ten largest. The sequenced material came from peripheral blood. Every receptor here comes from a man younger than 45 who had recovered from COVID-19.

The table lists this clone with a count of one. The gene calls are TRBV6-2 or TRBV6-3 and TRBJ1-5, with 8 positions matching TRBD1. Looked up from germline, CDR1 is MNHEY and CDR2 is SVGEGT. V shed 5 bases, J shed 0 bases, and the junction held 15 bases outside the gene matches. The CDR3 totals 19 residues. The CDR3 bases are TGTGCCAGCAGTGGACAGGGCAATCTCTACCTGTATAGCAATCAGCCCCAGCATTTT. It encodes CASSGQGNLYLYSNQPQHF.

This chain links TRBV4-2 with TRBJ2-7; D is possibly TRBD2 (5 bases). Looked up from germline, CDR1 is LGHNA and CDR2 is YNFKEQ. CDR3 size: 13 residues. The germline V and J ends were trimmed by 0 bases and 5 bases, with 8 bases remaining between them. CDR3 DNA: TGTGCCAGCAGCCAAGAGACTAACCACGAGCAGTACTTC. Translation gives CASSQETNHEQYF.

This clone was found a few times. The rearrangement joins TRBV18 to TRBJ1-6; D might be TRBD1 (6 bases). The CDR3 loop spans 14 amino acids. CDR1 and CDR2 from the germline V gene are KGHSH and LQKENI. V was cut by 3 bases and J by 7 bases, with 10 bases left in between. CDR3 in amino acids: CASSPTGPNSPLHF. In DNA, the CDR3 is TGTGCCAGCTCACCGACAGGCCCCAATTCACCCCTCCACTTT.

CDR3 nucleotide sequence: TGCGCCAGCAGCCTACTTCAACCCTCTGGAAACACCATATATTTT. Its translation: CASSLLQPSGNTIYF. The chain carries TRBV4-1 and TRBJ1-3; D not resolved. Germline V lookup: CDR1 MGHRA, CDR2 YSYEKL. The length of the CDR3 is 15 residues. Trimming shortened V by 4 bases and J by 0 bases, and 10 bases separated the two germline ends.

This clone appeared once. The chain joins TRBV3-1 (or the pseudogene TRBV3-2) to TRBJ1-3; no clear D. Germline V gene sequence: CDR1 LGHDT, CDR2 YNNKEL (reference sequence). The CDR3 length is 16 residues. The V and J ends lost 4 bases and 0 bases respectively, with 13 bases between them. CDR3 bases: TGTGCCAGCAGCCCAAAACGACTCCTCTCTGGAAACACCATATATTTT. Its protein is CASSPKRLLSGNTIYF.

The chain has TRBV29-1 and TRBJ1-1; a weak D match, TRBD1 (6 bases). The CDR3 covers 13 residues. V lost 7 bases, J lost 6 bases, and 18 bases lay in between. Germline lookup yields CDR1 SQVTM and CDR2 ANQGSEA. CDR3 in DNA: TGCAGCGCAAGTGGGGGGGGCAGGGCTGAAGCTTTCTTT. Protein product: CSASGGGRAEAFF.

The chain employs TRBV6-6 and TRBJ2-7, with a possible D match to TRBD1 (5 bases). Germline loops: CDR1 MNHNY, CDR2 SVGAGI (reference sequence). V lost 6 bases to trimming and J lost 1 base, with 13 bases between them. The CDR3 is made up of 14 amino acids. The DNA of the CDR3 is TGTGCCAGCAGACCCGACAGTTCGTCCTACGAGCAGTACTTC. Its translation: CASRPDSSSYEQYF.

This clone was recorded only once. The rearrangement links TRBV6-5 to TRBJ1-1, with a possible D match to TRBD1 (5 bases). V lost 6 bases to trimming and J lost 0 bases, with 11 bases between them. CDR3 length: 14 residues. The germline V gene encodes CDR1 MNHEY and CDR2 SVGAGI. The CDR3 DNA reads as TGTGCCAGCAGCTTCTCGGACATGAACACTGAAGCTTTCTTT. Encoded protein: CASSFSDMNTEAFF.

V usage is TRBV10-3 and J usage is TRBJ2-6; 14 bases map to TRBD2. CDR1 and CDR2 from the germline V gene are ENHRY and SYGVKD. V lost 6 bases and J lost 0; bases outside the gene matches: 7. This CDR3 has 19 residues. The CDR3 coding sequence is TGTGCCATCAGCCGGACTAGCGGGGGGCCGAGCTCTGGGGCCAACGTCCTGACTTTC. Encoded protein: CAISRTSGGPSSGANVLTF.

The chain couples TRBV21-1 to TRBJ2-1; TRBD1, the table's D call, was not compared with the DNA. TRBV21-1 is marked as a pseudogene. The CDR3 totals 14 residues. The CDR3 protein is CASSNRTGGDEQFF. CDR3 nucleotide sequence: TGTGCCAGCAGCAATCGCACAGGGGGCGATGAGCAGTTCTTC.